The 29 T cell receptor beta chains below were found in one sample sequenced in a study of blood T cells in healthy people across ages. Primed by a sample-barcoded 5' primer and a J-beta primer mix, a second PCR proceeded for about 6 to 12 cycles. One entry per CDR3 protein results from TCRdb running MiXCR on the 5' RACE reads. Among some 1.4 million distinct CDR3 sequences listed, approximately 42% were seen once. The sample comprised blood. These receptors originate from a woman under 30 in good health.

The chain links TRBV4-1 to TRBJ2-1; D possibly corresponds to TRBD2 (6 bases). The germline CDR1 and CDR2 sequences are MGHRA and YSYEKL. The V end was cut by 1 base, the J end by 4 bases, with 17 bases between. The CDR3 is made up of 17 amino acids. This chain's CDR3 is CASSQGLRDLEYNEQFF. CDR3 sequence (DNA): TGCGCCAGCAGCCAAGGCCTCCGGGACTTAGAGTACAATGAGCAGTTCTTC.

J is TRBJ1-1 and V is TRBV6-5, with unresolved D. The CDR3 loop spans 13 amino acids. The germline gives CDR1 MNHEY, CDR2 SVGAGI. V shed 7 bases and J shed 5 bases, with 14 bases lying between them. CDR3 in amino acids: CASTLLRGTEAFF. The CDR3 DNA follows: TGTGCCAGCACTCTCCTTCGTGGGACTGAAGCTTTCTTT.

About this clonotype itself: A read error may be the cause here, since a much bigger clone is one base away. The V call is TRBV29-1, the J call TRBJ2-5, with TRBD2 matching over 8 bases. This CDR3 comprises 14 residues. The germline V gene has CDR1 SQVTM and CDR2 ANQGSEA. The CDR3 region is CSVSSGLAEETRYF. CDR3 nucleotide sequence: TGCAGCGTTTCCAGCGGACTAGCTGAAGAGACCCGGTACTTC.

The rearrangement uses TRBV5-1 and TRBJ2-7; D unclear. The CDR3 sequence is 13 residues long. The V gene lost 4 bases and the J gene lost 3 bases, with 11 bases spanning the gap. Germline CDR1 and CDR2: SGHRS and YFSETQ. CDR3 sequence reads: CASSVQERYEQYF. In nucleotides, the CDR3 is TGCGCCAGCAGCGTTCAGGAGCGCTACGAGCAGTACTTC.

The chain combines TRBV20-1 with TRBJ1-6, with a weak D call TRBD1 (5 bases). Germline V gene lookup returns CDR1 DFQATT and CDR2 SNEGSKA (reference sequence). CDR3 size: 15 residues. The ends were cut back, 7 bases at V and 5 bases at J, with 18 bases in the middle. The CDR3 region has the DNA TGCAGTGTTTCCCCACTTGGGACGGATAATTCACCCCTCCACTTT. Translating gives CSVSPLGTDNSPLHF.

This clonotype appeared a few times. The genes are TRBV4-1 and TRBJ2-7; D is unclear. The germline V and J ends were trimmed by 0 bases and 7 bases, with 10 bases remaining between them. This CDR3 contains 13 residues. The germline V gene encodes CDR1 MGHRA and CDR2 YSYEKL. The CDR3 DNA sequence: TGCGCCAGCAGCCAAGATAGGGCTTTAGAGCAGTACTTC. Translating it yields CASSQDRALEQYF.

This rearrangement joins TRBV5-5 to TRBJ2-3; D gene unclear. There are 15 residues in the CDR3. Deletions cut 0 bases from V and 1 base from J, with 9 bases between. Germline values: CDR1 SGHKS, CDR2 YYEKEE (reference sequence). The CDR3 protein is CASSLVGRGTDTQYF. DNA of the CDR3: TGTGCCAGCAGCTTGGTGGGTAGAGGCACAGATACGCAGTATTTT.

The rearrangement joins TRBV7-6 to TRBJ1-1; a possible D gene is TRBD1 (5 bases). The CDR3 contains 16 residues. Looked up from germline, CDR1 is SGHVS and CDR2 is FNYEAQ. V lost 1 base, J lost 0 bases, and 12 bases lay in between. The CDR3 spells CASSLGRQLMNTEAFF. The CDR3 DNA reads TGTGCCAGCAGCTTAGGTCGACAGCTTATGAACACTGAAGCTTTCTTT.

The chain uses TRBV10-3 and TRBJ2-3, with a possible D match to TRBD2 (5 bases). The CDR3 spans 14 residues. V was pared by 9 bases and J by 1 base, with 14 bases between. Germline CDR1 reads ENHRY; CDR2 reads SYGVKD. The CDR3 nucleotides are TGTGCCATTAAGCTAGCAGGAGGCACAGATACGCAGTATTTT. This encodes CAIKLAGGTDTQYF.

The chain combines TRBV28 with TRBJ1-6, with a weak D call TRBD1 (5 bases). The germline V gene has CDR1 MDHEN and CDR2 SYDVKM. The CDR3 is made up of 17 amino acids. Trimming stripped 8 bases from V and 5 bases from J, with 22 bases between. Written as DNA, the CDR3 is TGTGCCAGCGCCCCAGTTGGGGGAGTAGTAAATAATTCACCCCTCCACTTT. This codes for CASAPVGGVVNNSPLHF.

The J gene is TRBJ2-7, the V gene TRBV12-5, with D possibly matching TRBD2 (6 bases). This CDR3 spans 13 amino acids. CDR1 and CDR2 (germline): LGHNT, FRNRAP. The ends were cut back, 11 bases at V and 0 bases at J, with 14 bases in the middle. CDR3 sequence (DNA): TGTGCTTGTGCGGGGCAGCTCTCCTACGAGCAGTACTTC. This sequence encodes CACAGQLSYEQYF.

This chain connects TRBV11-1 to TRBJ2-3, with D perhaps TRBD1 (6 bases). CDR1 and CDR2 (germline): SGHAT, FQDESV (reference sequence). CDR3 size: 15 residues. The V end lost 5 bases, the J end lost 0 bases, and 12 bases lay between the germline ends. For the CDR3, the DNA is TGTGCCAGCAGCCCCGGGACATTAAGCACAGATACGCAGTATTTT. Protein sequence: CASSPGTLSTDTQYF. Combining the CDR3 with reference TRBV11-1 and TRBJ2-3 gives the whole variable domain EAEVAQSPRYKITEKSQAVAFWCDPISGHATLYWYRQILGQGPELLVQFQDESVVDDSQLPKDRFSAERLKGVDSTLKIQPAELGDSAMYLCASSPGTLSTDTQYFGPGTRLTVL.

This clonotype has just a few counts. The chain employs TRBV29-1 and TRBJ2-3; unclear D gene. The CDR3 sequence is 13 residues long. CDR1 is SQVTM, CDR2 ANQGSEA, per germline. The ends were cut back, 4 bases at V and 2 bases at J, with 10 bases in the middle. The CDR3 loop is CSVGAGDTDTQYF. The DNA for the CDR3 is TGCAGCGTTGGAGCAGGAGACACAGATACGCAGTATTTT.

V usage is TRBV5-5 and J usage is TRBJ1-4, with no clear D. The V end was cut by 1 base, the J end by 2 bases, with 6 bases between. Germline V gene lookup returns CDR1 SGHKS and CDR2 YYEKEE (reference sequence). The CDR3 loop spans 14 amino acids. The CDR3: CASSLTVTNEKLFF. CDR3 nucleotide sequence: TGTGCCAGCAGCTTGACAGTCACTAATGAAAAACTGTTTTTT.

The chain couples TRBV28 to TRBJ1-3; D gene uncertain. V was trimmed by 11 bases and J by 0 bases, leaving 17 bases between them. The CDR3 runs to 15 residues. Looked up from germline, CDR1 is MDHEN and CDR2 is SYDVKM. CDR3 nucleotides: TGTGCCGCCTGGAGCTCGGGGTTCTCTGGAAACACCATATATTTT. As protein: CAAWSSGFSGNTIYF.

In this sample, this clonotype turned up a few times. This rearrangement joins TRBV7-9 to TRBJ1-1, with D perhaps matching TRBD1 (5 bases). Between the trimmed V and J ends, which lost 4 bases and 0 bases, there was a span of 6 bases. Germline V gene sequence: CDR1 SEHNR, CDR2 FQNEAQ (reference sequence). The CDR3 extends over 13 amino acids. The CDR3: CASSWGMNTEAFF. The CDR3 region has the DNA TGTGCCAGCAGCTGGGGGATGAACACTGAAGCTTTCTTT.

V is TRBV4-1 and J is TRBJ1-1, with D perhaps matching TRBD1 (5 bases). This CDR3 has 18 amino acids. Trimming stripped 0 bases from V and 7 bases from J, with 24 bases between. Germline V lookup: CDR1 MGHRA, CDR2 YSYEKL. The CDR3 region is CASSQDGGADRPRFEAFF. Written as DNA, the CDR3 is TGCGCCAGCAGCCAAGATGGAGGGGCAGATCGACCCCGGTTTGAAGCTTTCTTT.

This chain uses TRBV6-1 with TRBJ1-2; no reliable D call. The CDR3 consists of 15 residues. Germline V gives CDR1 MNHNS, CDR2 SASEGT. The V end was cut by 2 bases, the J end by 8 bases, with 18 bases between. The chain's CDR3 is CASSEKGYGIHGYTF. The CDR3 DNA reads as TGTGCCAGCAGTGAAAAGGGCTACGGGATCCACGGCTACACCTTC.

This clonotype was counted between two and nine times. The CDR3 region has the DNA TGTGCCAGCAGGCGGGACAGAGCCAGGACAGACACTGAAGCTTTCTTT. Amino acid sequence: CASRRDRARTDTEAFF. The V call is TRBV6-5, the J call TRBJ1-1; 7 bases are a match to TRBD1. V trimming: 6 bases; J trimming: 3 bases; junction bases outside the gene matches: 13. CDR3 length: 16 amino acids. Germline V gene data show CDR1 as MNHEY and CDR2 as SVGAGI.

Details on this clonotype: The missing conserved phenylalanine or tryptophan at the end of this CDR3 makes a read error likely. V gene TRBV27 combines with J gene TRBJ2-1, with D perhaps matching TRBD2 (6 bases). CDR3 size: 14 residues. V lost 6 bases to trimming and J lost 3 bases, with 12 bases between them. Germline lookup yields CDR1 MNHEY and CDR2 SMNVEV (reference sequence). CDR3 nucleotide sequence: TGTGCCAGCAGAGAGAGCGGGTTCTACAATGAGCAGTTCTTG. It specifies CASRESGFYNEQFL.

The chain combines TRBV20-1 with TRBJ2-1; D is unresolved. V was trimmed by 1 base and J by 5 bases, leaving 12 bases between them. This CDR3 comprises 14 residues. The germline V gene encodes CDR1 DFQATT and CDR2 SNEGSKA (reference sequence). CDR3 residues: CSARVPPLNNEQFF. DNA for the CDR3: TGCAGTGCTAGAGTGCCCCCCCTGAACAATGAGCAGTTCTTC.

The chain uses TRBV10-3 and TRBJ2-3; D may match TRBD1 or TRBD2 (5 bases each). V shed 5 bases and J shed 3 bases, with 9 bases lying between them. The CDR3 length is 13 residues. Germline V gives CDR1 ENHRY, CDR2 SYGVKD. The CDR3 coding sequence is TGTGCCATCAGTACCGGGACGACAGATACGCAGTATTTT. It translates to CAISTGTTDTQYF.

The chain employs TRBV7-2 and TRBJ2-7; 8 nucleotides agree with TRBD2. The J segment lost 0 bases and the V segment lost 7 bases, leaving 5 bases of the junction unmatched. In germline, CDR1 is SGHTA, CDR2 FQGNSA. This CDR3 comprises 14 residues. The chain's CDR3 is CASTLGGASYEQYF. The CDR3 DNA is TGTGCCAGCACCCTCGGGGGGGCCTCCTACGAGCAGTACTTC.

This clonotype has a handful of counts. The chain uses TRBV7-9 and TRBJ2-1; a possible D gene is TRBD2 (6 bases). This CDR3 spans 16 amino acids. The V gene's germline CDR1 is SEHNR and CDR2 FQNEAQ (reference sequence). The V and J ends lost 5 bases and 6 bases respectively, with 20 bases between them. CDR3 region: CASSLEGLSNLNEQFF. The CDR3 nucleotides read TGTGCCAGCAGCCTAGAGGGACTGTCGAATCTCAATGAGCAGTTCTTC. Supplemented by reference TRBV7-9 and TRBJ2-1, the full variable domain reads DTGVSQNPRHKITKRGQNVTFRCDPISEHNRLYWYRQTLGQGPEFLTYFQNEAQLEKSRLLSDRFSAERPKGSFSTLEIQRTEQGDSAMYLCASSLEGLSNLNEQFFGPGTRLTVL.

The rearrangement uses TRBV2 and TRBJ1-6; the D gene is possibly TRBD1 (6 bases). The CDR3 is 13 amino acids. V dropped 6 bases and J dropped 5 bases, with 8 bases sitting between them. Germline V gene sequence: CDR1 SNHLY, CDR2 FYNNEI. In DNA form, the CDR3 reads TGTGCCAGCAGGGACAGACATAATTCACCCCTCCACTTT. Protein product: CASRDRHNSPLHF.

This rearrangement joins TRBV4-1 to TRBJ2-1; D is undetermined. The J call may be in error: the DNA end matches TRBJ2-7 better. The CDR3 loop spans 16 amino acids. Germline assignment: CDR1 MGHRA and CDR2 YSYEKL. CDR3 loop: CASSLSGRPYTYEQYF. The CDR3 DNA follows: TGCGCCAGCAGCCTCTCAGGACGCCCTTATACCTACGAGCAGTACTTC.

CDR3 sequence reads: CASRGVGRGNTGELFF. CDR3 DNA sequence: TGTGCCAGCAGGGGAGTAGGGAGGGGGAACACCGGGGAGCTGTTTTTT. The rearrangement uses TRBV6-5 and TRBJ2-2; 7 bases line up with TRBD2. CDR1 and CDR2 from the germline V gene are MNHEY and SVGAGI. V was clipped by 6 bases and J by 1 base; unmatched bases: 8. The CDR3 length is 16 residues.

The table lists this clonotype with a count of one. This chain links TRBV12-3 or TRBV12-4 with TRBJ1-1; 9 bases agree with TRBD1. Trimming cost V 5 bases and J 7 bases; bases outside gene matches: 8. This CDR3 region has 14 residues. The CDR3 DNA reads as TGTGCCAGCAGTCGGACAGGGGTAAGGAATGAAGCTTTCTTT. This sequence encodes CASSRTGVRNEAFF.

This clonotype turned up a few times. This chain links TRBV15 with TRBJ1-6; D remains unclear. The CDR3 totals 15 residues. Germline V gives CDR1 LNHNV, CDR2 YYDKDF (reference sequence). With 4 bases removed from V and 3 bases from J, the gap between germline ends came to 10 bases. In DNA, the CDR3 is TGTGCCACCAGCATCACTGGGCTCTATAATTCACCCCTCCACTTT. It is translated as CATSITGLYNSPLHF.